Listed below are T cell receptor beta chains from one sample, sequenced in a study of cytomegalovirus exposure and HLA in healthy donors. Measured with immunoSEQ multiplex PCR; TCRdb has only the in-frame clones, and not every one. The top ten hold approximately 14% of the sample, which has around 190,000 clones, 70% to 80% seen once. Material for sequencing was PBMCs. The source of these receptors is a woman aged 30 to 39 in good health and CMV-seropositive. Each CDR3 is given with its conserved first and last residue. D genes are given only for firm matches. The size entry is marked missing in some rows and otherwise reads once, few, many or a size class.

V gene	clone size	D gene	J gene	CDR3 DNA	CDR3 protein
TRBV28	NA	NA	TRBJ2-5	TGTGCCAGCAGTTTCCCCCCTAGCAGTCGGGCGGAGACCCAGTACTTC	CASSFPPSSRAETQYF
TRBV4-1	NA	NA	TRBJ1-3	TGCGCCAGCAGCCAAGACTCACTGCGTGGAAACACCATATATTTT	CASSQDSLRGNTIYF
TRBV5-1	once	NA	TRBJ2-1	TGCGCCAGCAGCGTGGAGCTCTTGAACAATGAGCAGTTCTTC	CASSVELLNNEQFF
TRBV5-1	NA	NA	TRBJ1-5	TGCGCCAGCAGCCCAACAGGGAATCAGCCCCAGCATTTT	CASSPTGNQPQHF
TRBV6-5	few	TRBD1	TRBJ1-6	TGTGCCAGCACCGTGGGACAGGGGATTTCACCCCTCCACTTT	CASTVGQGISPLHF
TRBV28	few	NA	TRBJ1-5	TGTGCCAGCACCCCCCCGGGTCGGTCTCAGCCCCAGCATTTT	CASTPPGRSQPQHF
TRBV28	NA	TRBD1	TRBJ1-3	TGTGCCAGCACCCACCGCGGGACAGGGGGCTACTACTCTGGAAACACCATATATTTT	CASTHRGTGGYYSGNTIYF
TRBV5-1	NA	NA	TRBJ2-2	TGCGCCAGCAGCTTGGTCAGGGTAGACACCGGGGAGCTGTTTTTT	CASSLVRVDTGELFF
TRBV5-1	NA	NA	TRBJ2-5	TGCGCCAGCAGCCCGGGCATTGGTAGCGCTGAAGAGACCCAGTACTTC	CASSPGIGSAEETQYF
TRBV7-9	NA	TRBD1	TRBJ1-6	TGTGCCAGCAGAGCCGGGACAGGGGAGCATTCACCCCTCCACTTT	CASRAGTGEHSPLHF
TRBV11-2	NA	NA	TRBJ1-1	TGTGCCAGCAGCCGGGGTAACACTGAAGCTTTCTTT	CASSRGNTEAFF
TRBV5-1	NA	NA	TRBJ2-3	TGCGCCAGCAGCTTGGGCCATACCGGGGGCACAGATACGCAGTATTTT	CASSLGHTGGTDTQYF
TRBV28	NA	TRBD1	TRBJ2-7	TGTGCCAGCAGTCCTGGGACAGCCCTCTACGAGCAGTACTTC	CASSPGTALYEQYF
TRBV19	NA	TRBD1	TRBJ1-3	TGTGCCAGTAGTATTTTGCAGGGGGCGCCTGGAAACACCATATATTTT	CASSILQGAPGNTIYF
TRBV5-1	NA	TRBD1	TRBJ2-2	TGCGCCAGCAGCTTGGGACAGGGACGCGGGGAGCTGTTTTTT	CASSLGQGRGELFF
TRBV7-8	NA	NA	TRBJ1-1	TGTGCCAGCAGCTTAGCGAGCTTGCGGGCAGGGGCCATGAACACTGAAGCTTTCTTT	CASSLASLRAGAMNTEAFF
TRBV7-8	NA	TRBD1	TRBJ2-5	TGTGCCAGCAGCTTAGGGGGGACAGGGGGCTTAGGAGAGACCCAGTACTTC	CASSLGGTGGLGETQYF
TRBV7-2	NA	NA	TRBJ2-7	TGTGCCAGCAGCCCCGGGACTGGTCTCTACGAGCAGTACTTC	CASSPGTGLYEQYF
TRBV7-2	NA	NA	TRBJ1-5	TGTGCCAGCAGCTCCGAGTGGGGCCAGGCCCAGCATTTT	CASSSEWGQAQHF
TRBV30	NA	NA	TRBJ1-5	TGTGCCTGGAGTGTATCAGGATATAGCAATCAGCCCCAGCATTTT	CAWSVSGYSNQPQHF
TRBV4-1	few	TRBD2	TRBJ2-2	TGCGCCAGCAGCCAAGATCGAAGCGGGAGTCGGTTTACCGGGGAGCTGTTTTTT	CASSQDRSGSRFTGELFF
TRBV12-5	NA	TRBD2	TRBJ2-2	TGTGCTAGTGGTTTGGTACAGGGCGGGGGGGCTCCGGGGGAGCTGTTTTTT	CASGLVQGGGAPGELFF
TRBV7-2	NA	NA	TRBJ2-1	TGTGCCAGCAGCCTCAGGGTTTCCTCCTACAATGAGCAGTTCTTC	CASSLRVSSYNEQFF
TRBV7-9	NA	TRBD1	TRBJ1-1	TGTGCCAGCAGCTCGATGGAGACAGGGTGGCCCACTGAAGCTTTCTTT	CASSSMETGWPTEAFF
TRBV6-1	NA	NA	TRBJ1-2	TGTGCCAGCAGTGATGGCGACAGGATAAGCTATGGCTACACCTTC	CASSDGDRISYGYTF
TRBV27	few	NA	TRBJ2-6	TGTGCCAGCAGTCCCCTCCTTACTGGGGCCAACGTCCTGACTTTC	CASSPLLTGANVLTF
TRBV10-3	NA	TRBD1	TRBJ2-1	TGTGCCATCAGTGAGTCCGACAGGGCCCCGCAGCAGTTCTTC	CAISESDRAPQQFF
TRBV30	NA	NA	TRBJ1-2	TGTGCCTGGAGTACCCGCCTCTGGTGGGAGTATGGCTACACCTTC	CAWSTRLWWEYGYTF
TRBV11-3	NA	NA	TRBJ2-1	TGTGCCAGCAGCACGAGAGATGAGCAGTTCTTC	CASSTRDEQFF
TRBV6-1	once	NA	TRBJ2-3	TGTGCCAGCAGTTCTGACAGGTTGAGGGATACGCAGTATTTT	CASSSDRLRDTQYF
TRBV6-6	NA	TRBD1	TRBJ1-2	TGTGCCAGCAGCCCGGGACAGGGCGGTGGCTACACCTTC	CASSPGQGGGYTF
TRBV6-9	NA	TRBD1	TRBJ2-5	TGTGCCAGCAGTAAACTTACCCGGGACAGGTTTATAGAGACCCAGTACTTC	CASSKLTRDRFIETQYF
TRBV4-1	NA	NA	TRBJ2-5	TGCGCCAGCAGCCAAGTAGGCGGGGTGTGGGAGACCCAGTACTTC	CASSQVGGVWETQYF
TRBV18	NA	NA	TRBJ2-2	TGTGCCAGCTCACCAGGGGCGGCTTCTGGGGAGCTGTTTTTT	CASSPGAASGELFF
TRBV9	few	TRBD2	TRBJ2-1	TGTGCCAGCAGCCCGGGACTAGCATACAATGAGCAGTTCTTC	CASSPGLAYNEQFF
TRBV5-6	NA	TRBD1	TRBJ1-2	TGTGCCAGCAGCTATTCCGGGACAGGGGTTAACCGTGCCTATGGCTACACCTTC	CASSYSGTGVNRAYGYTF
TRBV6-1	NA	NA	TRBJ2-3	TGTGCCAGCAGTGATTTAACCTCAGGGGCAGATACGCAGTATTTT	CASSDLTSGADTQYF
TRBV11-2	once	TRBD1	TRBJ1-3	TGTGCCAGCAGCTCACAATTAGGGGGCCTCAACTCTGGAAACACCATATATTTT	CASSSQLGGLNSGNTIYF
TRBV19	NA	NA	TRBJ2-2	TGTGCCAGTAGAAGGACCCGGGGTGAGGTGTCCGGGGAGCTGTTTTTT	CASRRTRGEVSGELFF
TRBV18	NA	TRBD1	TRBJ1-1	TGTGCCAGCTCACCCCGGGGAAATGACAGGGGTAATGAAGCTTTCTTT	CASSPRGNDRGNEAFF
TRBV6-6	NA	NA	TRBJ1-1	TGTGCCAGCAGTCGATCAGGGCAGGCTTTCTTT	CASSRSGQAFF
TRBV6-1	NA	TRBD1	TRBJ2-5	TGTGCCAGCAGTGAAGATGCAGGGGGCGTAGAGACCCAGTACTTC	CASSEDAGGVETQYF
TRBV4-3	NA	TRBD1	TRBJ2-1	TGCGCCAGCAGCCAATCCACAGGGGACCCCTACAATGAGCAGTTCTTC	CASSQSTGDPYNEQFF
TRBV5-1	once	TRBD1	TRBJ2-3	TGCGCCAGCAGCTTCGGGACAGGTGGAGCCCCCACAGATACGCAGTATTTT	CASSFGTGGAPTDTQYF
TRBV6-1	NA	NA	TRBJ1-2	TGTGCCAGCAGTGACTGGGGCGACTATGGCTACACCTTC	CASSDWGDYGYTF
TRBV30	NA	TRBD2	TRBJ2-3	TGTGCCTGGAGTTCCGGGGGACTAGCGCCAGATACGCAGTATTTT	CAWSSGGLAPDTQYF
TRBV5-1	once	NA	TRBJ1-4	TGCGCCAGCAGCGTAAAAGGGGGGGTAGAAAAACTGTTTTTT	CASSVKGGVEKLFF
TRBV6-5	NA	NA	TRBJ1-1	TGTGCCAGCAGTTACTCGGCCAGGGGTAGCACTGAAGCTTTCTTT	CASSYSARGSTEAFF
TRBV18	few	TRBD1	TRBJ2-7	TGTGCCAGCTCACCGGGACAGGGGGTCTACGAGCAGTACTTC	CASSPGQGVYEQYF
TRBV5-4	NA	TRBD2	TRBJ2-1	TGTGCCAGCAGCTTGGGACTAGCGGATCCGGGTGAGCAGTTCTTC	CASSLGLADPGEQFF
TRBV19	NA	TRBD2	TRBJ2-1	TGTGCCAGTAGTATAGACGGGAGGGCCTATGAGCAGTTCTTC	CASSIDGRAYEQFF
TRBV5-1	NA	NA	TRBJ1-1	TGCGCCAGCAGCTTGGCCATGGGGCAGGGTGAAGCTTTCTTT	CASSLAMGQGEAFF
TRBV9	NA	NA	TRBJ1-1	TGTGCCAGCAGCGCACCCCCGCGAGAGGACACTGAAGCTTTCTTT	CASSAPPREDTEAFF